This T cell receptor (beta chain) was documented in a study of early T cells in non-severe SARS-CoV-2 infection. This clonotype has a count of ten or more. TCRdb independently ran MiXCR on the 5' RACE reads; one entry per CDR3 protein. The sample includes some 71,000 distinct CDR3 sequences, about 9.4% of them seen just once. This TCR derives from an adult who was a healthcare worker with PCR-confirmed SARS-CoV-2 infection or an uninfected control (not recorded which). Sequencing used whole blood.

This chain's CDR3 is CASSPRLDTQYF. The CDR3 region has the DNA TGTGCCAGCAGCCCCCGTTTAGATACGCAGTATTTT. The chain joins TRBV14 to TRBJ2-3, with no clear D. The CDR3 is 12 residues long. V lost 4 bases, J lost 5 bases, and 7 bases lay in between. The germline V gene has CDR1 SGHDN and CDR2 FVKESK.